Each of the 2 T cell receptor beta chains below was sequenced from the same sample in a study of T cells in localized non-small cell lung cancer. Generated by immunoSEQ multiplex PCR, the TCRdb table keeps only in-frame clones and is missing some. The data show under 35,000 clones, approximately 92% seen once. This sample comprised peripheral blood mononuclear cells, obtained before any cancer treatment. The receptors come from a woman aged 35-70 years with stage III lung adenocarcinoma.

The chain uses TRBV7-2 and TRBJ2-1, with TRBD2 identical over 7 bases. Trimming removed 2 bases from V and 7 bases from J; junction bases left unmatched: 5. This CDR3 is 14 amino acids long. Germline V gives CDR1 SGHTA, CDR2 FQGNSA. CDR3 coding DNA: TGTGCCAGCAGCTTACAGGCGGGAGCAAATGAGCAGTTCTTC. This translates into CASSLQAGANEQFF.

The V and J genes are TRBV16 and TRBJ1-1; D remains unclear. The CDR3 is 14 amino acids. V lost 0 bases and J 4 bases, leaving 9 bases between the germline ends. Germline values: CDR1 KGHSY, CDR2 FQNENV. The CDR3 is CASSQSWEGTEAFF. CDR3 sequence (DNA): TGTGCCAGCAGCCAATCGTGGGAGGGCACTGAAGCTTTCTTT.